Each of the 3 T cell receptor beta chains below was sequenced from the same sample in a study of early T cells in non-severe SARS-CoV-2 infection. TCRdb recomputed calls from the 5' RACE reads with MiXCR, one row per CDR3 protein. Found here are 120,000 or so distinct CDR3 sequences, roughly 13% of them singletons; the top ten hold 3.5% to 4%. This specimen was whole blood, taken at baseline. Receptors originate from an adult who was a healthcare worker with PCR-confirmed SARS-CoV-2 infection or an uninfected control (not recorded which).

This clonotype was seen at least ten times. V gene TRBV18 combines with J gene TRBJ1-1, with D unclear. V was pared by 2 bases and J by 0 bases, with 13 bases between. This CDR3 has 16 residues. Germline V gene data show CDR1 as KGHSH and CDR2 as LQKENI. The CDR3 region has the DNA TGTGCCAGCTCACCAATCTTAGCGGGGATGAACACTGAAGCTTTCTTT. Protein product: CASSPILAGMNTEAFF.

There are many counts of this clonotype. This chain links TRBV28 with TRBJ2-2, with 7 bases identical to TRBD2. The CDR3 has 15 residues. V gave up 3 bases and J gave up 6 bases; unmatched junction bases: 7. Germline CDR1 reads MDHEN; CDR2 reads SYDVKM. CDR3 sequence reads: CASSFVAGVSGELFF. CDR3 DNA sequence: TGTGCCAGCAGTTTTGTTGCGGGAGTTTCCGGGGAGCTGTTTTTT.

This chain uses TRBV9 with TRBJ2-1, with a tentative D call TRBD2 (5 bases). The germline V gene has CDR1 SGDLS and CDR2 YYNGEE. Trimming stripped 0 bases from V and 7 bases from J, with 11 bases between. The CDR3 spans 14 residues. In nucleotides, the CDR3 is TGTGCCAGCAGCGTAGCGGGAACGGGGAATGAGCAGTTCTTC. Translated: CASSVAGTGNEQFF.